These 8 T cell receptor beta chains originate from one sample sequenced in a study of human T cells and chemical hapten exposure. The time point: pre-sensitization, week 0. The treatment was: therapeutic diphenylcyclopropenone sensitization with weekly scalp DPC. TCRdb re-called the RACE reads with MiXCR, one entry per CDR3 protein. The repertoire holds fewer than 65,000 distinct CDR3 sequences, with about 9% as singletons. The starting material was whole blood, obtained in connection with sensitization to the hapten diphenylcyclopropenone (DPC). The receptor set was obtained from a middle-aged woman with alopecia areata. Some clones in this sample may be carry-over from other donors' samples.

The chain carries TRBV13 and TRBJ1-2; D is perhaps TRBD1 (5 bases). Trimming removed 1 base at V and 3 bases at J, with 9 bases between. The CDR3 length is 14 residues. Germline V gene lookup returns CDR1 PRHDT and CDR2 FYEKMQ (reference sequence). The chain's CDR3 is CASSLAAGHYGYTF. The DNA for the CDR3 is TGTGCCAGCAGCTTAGCGGCAGGGCACTATGGCTACACCTTC.

In this sample, this clonotype turned up a few times. V and J are TRBV5-1 and TRBJ1-1, with 8 nucleotides matching TRBD1. Germline CDR1 reads SGHRS; CDR2 reads YFSETQ. This CDR3 spans 14 amino acids. The V gene end was trimmed by 2 bases and the J gene end by 3 bases; junction bases not matched to a gene: 3. CDR3 nucleotides: TGCGCCAGCAGCTTAGCAGGGGGCCACACTGAAGCTTTCTTT. It yields the protein CASSLAGGHTEAFF.

There are many counts of this clonotype. The V and J genes are TRBV20-1 and TRBJ2-1; a weak D match, TRBD2 (7 bases). Germline values: CDR1 DFQATT, CDR2 SNEGSKA (reference sequence). The CDR3 totals 15 residues. With 3 bases removed from V and 2 bases from J, the gap between germline ends came to 14 bases. The CDR3 region is CSASRQAGAYNEQFF. As DNA, the CDR3 is TGCAGTGCTAGCAGACAGGCGGGAGCCTACAATGAGCAGTTCTTC.

This clonotype was seen many times. The chain recombines TRBV6-6 with TRBJ1-2; D gene unclear. Looked up from germline, CDR1 is MNHNY and CDR2 is SVGAGI (reference sequence). The V end lost 5 bases, the J end lost 0 bases, and 10 bases lay between the germline ends. The CDR3 is 14 residues long. The CDR3 coding sequence is TGTGCCAGCAGTCCCGGAGAGGCTAACTATGGCTACACCTTC. This gives the protein CASSPGEANYGYTF.

The genes are TRBV30 and TRBJ2-1; 7 nucleotides agree with TRBD2. This CDR3 has 13 amino acids. The V gene end was trimmed by 7 bases and the J gene end by 4 bases; junction bases not matched to a gene: 7. CDR1 and CDR2 from the germline V gene are GTSNPN and SVGIG (reference sequence). CDR3 residues: CASPGRGYNEQFF. Written as DNA, the CDR3 is TGTGCCTCACCGGGGAGGGGTTACAATGAGCAGTTCTTC.

The CDR3 loop reads CASNTEQGGYGYTF. CDR3 in DNA: TGTGCCAGCAACACCGAACAGGGAGGCTATGGCTACACCTTC. The V gene is TRBV2, the J gene TRBJ1-2; D might be TRBD1 (6 bases). With 7 bases removed from V and 4 bases from J, the gap between germline ends came to 16 bases. Germline V gene lookup returns CDR1 SNHLY and CDR2 FYNNEI. This CDR3 region has 14 residues. The whole variable domain, remainder taken from reference TRBV2 and TRBJ1-2, is EPEVTQTPSHQVTQMGQEVILRCVPISNHLYFYWYRQILGQKVEFLVSFYNNEISEKSEIFDDQFSVERPDGSNFTLKIRSTKLEDSAMYFCASNTEQGGYGYTFGSGTRLTVV.

This clonotype was detected many times. This chain connects TRBV20-1 to TRBJ2-4; 8 bases fit TRBD1. CDR3 length: 13 residues. J gave up 6 bases and V 6 bases, and 7 bases lay outside the gene matches. Per the germline V gene, CDR1 is DFQATT and CDR2 is SNEGSKA (reference sequence). CDR3: CSAARTGINIQYF. Written as DNA, the CDR3 is TGCAGTGCCGCCAGGACAGGGATAAACATTCAGTACTTC.

In this sample, this clonotype turned up many times. This CDR3 is CASSLVFKQGELFF. CDR3 sequence (DNA): TGTGCCAGCAGCTTAGTTTTTAAGCAAGGGGAGCTGTTTTTT. V usage is TRBV7-2 and J usage is TRBJ2-2; D unresolved. The CDR3 runs 14 residues. Trimming took off 1 base at V and 8 bases at J, with 11 bases between the two ends. From germline, CDR1 is SGHTA and CDR2 FQGNSA.